This passage covers 22 T cell receptor beta chains from one sample sequenced in a study of shared clonotypes between healthy human individuals. TCRdb's copy holds only in-frame clones and misses some; the assay was immunoSEQ multiplex PCR. The data hold 660,000 or so clones, with around 96% observed a single time. Selected positively for CCR7 and CD45RO-negative, naive CD8 cells excluded terminally differentiated effector memory CD45RA+ cells. The sequenced sample was naive CD8+ T cells sorted from blood. The source is a woman under 40 in good health.

This chain connects TRBV28 to TRBJ2-1, with D possibly matching TRBD2 (6 bases). V was clipped by 4 bases and J by 5 bases, with 9 bases between them. The CDR3 contains 13 residues. Germline CDR1 is MDHEN and CDR2 is SYDVKM. DNA of the CDR3: TGTGCCAGCAGTTGGGGACTTAACAATGAGCAGTTCTTC. Its translation is CASSWGLNNEQFF.

The J gene is TRBJ2-7, the V gene TRBV6-1, with D uncertain. The V gene lost 5 bases and the J gene lost 3 bases, with 8 bases spanning the gap. Germline lookup yields CDR1 MNHNS and CDR2 SASEGT. The CDR3 is made up of 12 amino acids. The CDR3 protein is CASSLQFYEQYF. The CDR3 DNA is TGTGCCAGCAGTTTACAGTTCTACGAGCAGTACTTC.

In DNA form, the CDR3 reads TGTGCCAGCAGCTGGCGGGACAGACCCTACGAGCAGTACTTC. Translated, it gives CASSWRDRPYEQYF. The V gene is TRBV5-6, the J gene TRBJ2-7; possible D gene TRBD1, 7 bases. Germline CDR1 is SGHDT and CDR2 is YYEEEE. The CDR3 has 14 amino acids. V lost 3 bases and J 2 bases, leaving 12 bases between the germline ends.

This chain joins TRBV27 and TRBJ2-5, with 8 bases fitting TRBD1. Germline V gene data show CDR1 as MNHEY and CDR2 as SMNVEV (reference sequence). The ends lost 6 bases at V and 5 bases at J; junction bases unmatched: 2. This CDR3 comprises 12 residues. The chain's CDR3 is CASRGTGETQYF. In nucleotides, the CDR3 is TGTGCCAGCAGGGGGACAGGCGAGACCCAGTACTTC.

This chain links TRBV7-9 with TRBJ2-2; D unclear. Germline V gene sequence: CDR1 SEHNR, CDR2 FQNEAQ (reference sequence). Deletions cut 3 bases from V and 5 bases from J, with 4 bases between. The CDR3 sequence is 12 residues long. CDR3 in DNA: TGTGCCAGCAGCTTCCTGACCGGGGAGCTGTTTTTT. Residues: CASSFLTGELFF. Combining the CDR3 with reference TRBV7-9 and TRBJ2-2 gives the whole variable domain DTGVSQNPRHKITKRGQNVTFRCDPISEHNRLYWYRQTLGQGPEFLTYFQNEAQLEKSRLLSDRFSAERPKGSFSTLEIQRTEQGDSAMYLCASSFLTGELFFGEGSRLTVL.

V gene TRBV7-2 combines with J gene TRBJ2-7, with 8 bases identical to TRBD1. V was clipped by 7 bases and J by 0 bases; unmatched bases: 2. Per germline, CDR1 SGHTA and CDR2 FQGNSA. The CDR3 contains 13 residues. The CDR3 DNA sequence: TGTGCCAGCACAGGGGGCGTCTCCTACGAGCAGTACTTC. It specifies CASTGGVSYEQYF.

The V call is TRBV9, the J call TRBJ2-3; D not resolved. Trimming left V 1 base short and J 2 bases short, with 5 bases between. Germline V gene lookup returns CDR1 SGDLS and CDR2 YYNGEE. This CDR3 has 13 amino acids. This chain's CDR3 is CASSVWDTDTQYF. In DNA form, the CDR3 reads TGTGCCAGCAGCGTATGGGACACAGATACGCAGTATTTT.

This clone has a single count. V usage is TRBV28 and J usage is TRBJ1-1, with a possible D match to TRBD1 (5 bases). The length of the CDR3 is 16 residues. Deletions cut 2 bases from V and 4 bases from J, with 17 bases between. CDR1 is MDHEN and CDR2 is SYDVKM in the germline V gene. The CDR3 protein is CASSLIPGVRRTEAFF. DNA for the CDR3: TGTGCCAGCAGTTTAATTCCGGGGGTTCGCCGCACTGAAGCTTTCTTT.

The rearrangement uses TRBV7-8 and TRBJ2-7; TRBD1 aligns across 7 bases. The V gene end was trimmed by 2 bases and the J gene end by 6 bases; junction bases not matched to a gene: 13. In germline, CDR1 is SGHVS, CDR2 FQNEAQ. CDR3 length equals 16 residues. The CDR3 loop reads CASSLISGTVAPEQYF. The CDR3 nucleotides are TGTGCCAGCAGCTTAATCTCTGGGACAGTTGCCCCCGAGCAGTACTTC.

The chain carries TRBV28 and TRBJ2-1; no clear D. The ends were cut back, 7 bases at V and 5 bases at J, with 9 bases in the middle. Germline V gives CDR1 MDHEN, CDR2 SYDVKM. This CDR3 has 12 amino acids. CDR3: CASKSVHNEQFF. CDR3 coding DNA: TGTGCCAGCAAGTCAGTACACAATGAGCAGTTCTTC.

The J gene is TRBJ2-5, the V gene TRBV27, with TRBD2 matching over 8 bases. With V trimmed by 5 bases and J by 4 bases, 12 bases remained unmatched. The CDR3 length is 16 residues. CDR1 is MNHEY and CDR2 is SMNVEV in the germline V gene (reference sequence). The CDR3 sequence: CASSPSGGEAPETQYF. CDR3 coding DNA: TGTGCCAGCAGTCCCTCGGGAGGGGAAGCCCCAGAGACCCAGTACTTC.

V gene TRBV10-1 combines with J gene TRBJ2-7; D possibly corresponds to TRBD2 (6 bases). The germline CDR1 and CDR2 sequences are WNHNN and SYGVQD (reference sequence). The V end was cut by 3 bases, the J end by 5 bases, with 11 bases between. The CDR3 is 13 amino acids. DNA for the CDR3: TGCGCCAGCAGTGATTTCGGGAGTCACGAGCAGTACTTC. Encoded protein: CASSDFGSHEQYF.

V usage is TRBV7-8 and J usage is TRBJ2-5; D remains unclear. Per germline, CDR1 SGHVS and CDR2 FQNEAQ. The CDR3 is 11 residues long. Trimming took 5 bases from V and 1 from J, leaving 2 bases between them. The CDR3 coding sequence is TGTGCCAGCAGCATCCAAGAGACCCAGTACTTC. This encodes CASSIQETQYF.

A word on this clone: This sample includes further DNA sequences coding for the same CDR3. The genes are TRBV9 and TRBJ1-5, with D perhaps matching TRBD1 (5 bases). There are 15 residues in the CDR3. Germline lookup yields CDR1 SGDLS and CDR2 YYNGEE. V shed 0 bases and J shed 0 bases, with 7 bases lying between them. The CDR3 DNA reads as TGTGCCAGCAGCGTAGGGGGGTTTAGCAATCAGCCCCAGCATTTT. Encoded protein: CASSVGGFSNQPQHF.

The V and J genes are TRBV4-1 and TRBJ1-1, with D unclear. Germline V gene sequence: CDR1 MGHRA, CDR2 YSYEKL. Trimming shortened V by 3 bases and J by 4 bases, and 12 bases separated the two germline ends. The CDR3 contains 14 residues. The CDR3 nucleotides are TGCGCCAGCAGCCATACAGTGGGAGTCACTGAAGCTTTCTTT. It encodes CASSHTVGVTEAFF.

V and J are TRBV27 and TRBJ2-7, with 9 bases that match TRBD1. Per germline, CDR1 MNHEY and CDR2 SMNVEV (reference sequence). The CDR3 has 14 residues. The trim removed 8 bases at V and 0 bases at J, leaving 5 bases unmatched. DNA of the CDR3: TGTGCCAGCGCCCGGACAGGGGACTCCTACGAGCAGTACTTC. This translates into CASARTGDSYEQYF.

The V and J genes are TRBV2 and TRBJ2-5; possibly TRBD1 or TRBD2 for D (5 bases each). Germline values: CDR1 SNHLY, CDR2 FYNNEI. The V end lost 4 bases, the J end lost 2 bases, and 17 bases lay between the germline ends. This CDR3 is 16 amino acids long. CDR3 residues: CASSAVPGPVQETQYF. The CDR3 region has the DNA TGTGCCAGCAGTGCGGTTCCGGGGCCAGTACAAGAGACCCAGTACTTC.

CDR3: CASSPGRRIVAKNIQYF. Written as DNA, the CDR3 is TGTGCCAGTAGCCCTGGGAGACGGATCGTAGCCAAAAACATTCAGTACTTC. V gene TRBV19 combines with J gene TRBJ2-4; tentatively, D is TRBD2 (5 bases). This CDR3 is built from 17 residues. Per germline, CDR1 LNHDA and CDR2 SQIVND (reference sequence). V was shortened by 6 bases and J by 0 bases, with 18 bases between the two germline ends.

This clone was seen a single time. The chain links TRBV10-3 to TRBJ2-7; TRBD2 is a possible D gene (5 bases). CDR1 and CDR2 from the germline V gene are ENHRY and SYGVKD. The V and J ends lost 0 bases and 3 bases respectively, with 6 bases between them. The CDR3 runs to 13 residues. The CDR3 here is CAISESSDYEQYF. The CDR3 DNA sequence: TGTGCCATCAGTGAGTCTAGCGACTACGAGCAGTACTTC.

The rearrangement links TRBV4-1 to TRBJ2-7; TRBD1 matches at 7 bases. After removal of 4 bases from V and 2 bases from J, the junction contained 11 bases not matched to a gene. The length of the CDR3 is 16 residues. Germline V gives CDR1 MGHRA, CDR2 YSYEKL. For the CDR3, the DNA is TGCGCCAGCAGCCCAGGGGGTTGGGCAGCAACCTACGAGCAGTACTTC. The encoded protein is CASSPGGWAATYEQYF.

This clone showed up just once. The J gene is TRBJ2-7, the V gene TRBV11-2; a possible D gene is TRBD2 (6 bases). CDR1 SGHAT and CDR2 FQNNGV come from the germline V gene. V lost 3 bases to trimming and J lost 1 base, with 13 bases between them. The CDR3 totals 15 residues. The CDR3 here is CASSFRTTYSYEQYF. CDR3 nucleotide sequence: TGTGCCAGCAGCTTTCGGACTACTTATTCCTACGAGCAGTACTTC.

This clone was picked up a small number of times. The sample has other DNA sequences that encode this CDR3 too. This chain links TRBV5-6 with TRBJ2-7, with 8 bases fitting TRBD2. Trimming at V came to 4 bases and at J to 0 bases, leaving 3 bases not matched to a gene. CDR1 and CDR2 (germline): SGHDT, YYEEEE. CDR3 length equals 14 residues. CDR3 residues: CASSLGGGSYEQYF. The CDR3 DNA reads as TGTGCCAGCAGCCTCGGGGGGGGCTCCTACGAGCAGTACTTC.